This TCR beta chain was identified in a study of cytomegalovirus exposure and HLA in healthy donors. Whole-study results and caveats: The authors listed approximately 160 TCR beta chains as cytomegalovirus-associated.

About this clone itself: Its cognate antigen is unknown.

Here immunoSEQ multiplex PCR was the method, and the copy in TCRdb shows in-frame clones only, minus some. Of about 190,000 clones listed, around 88% were seen once; the top ten hold about 1.6%. The CDR3 extends over 17 amino acids. CDR1 is SGDLS, CDR2 YYNGEE, per germline. Trimming at V came to 2 bases and at J to 4 bases, leaving 10 bases not matched to a gene. The source is a young woman in good health and CMV-seronegative. The chain is built from TRBV9 and TRBJ2-2; 8 nucleotides align to TRBD2. Sequenced material: PBMCs. The CDR3 protein is CASSVPLAGLGTGELFF. CDR3 nucleotide sequence: TGTGCCAGCAGCGTCCCTTTAGCGGGACTAGGCACCGGGGAGCTGTTTTTT.